A selection of T cell receptor beta chains follows, all from one sample in a study of shared clonotypes between healthy human individuals. Profiling relied on immunoSEQ multiplex PCR, and the TCRdb table lists in-frame clones only, not all of them. The table shows under 600,000 clones, with 95% to 98% occurring only once. Sequencing was done on a sample of naive CD8+ T cells sorted from blood. These receptors all stem from a man aged 25-45 years in good health. Both conserved end residues are part of each CDR3. A D gene is named only where the DNA matches it firmly. Size is stated for part of the rows, as once, few or many counts, or as a class when the clone is expanded.

clone size	D gene	V gene	J gene	CDR3 DNA	CDR3 protein
once	.	TRBV13	TRBJ2-3	TGTGCCAGCAGCTTAAGGGAACTAGATACGCAGTATTTT	CASSLRELDTQYF
.	TRBD1	TRBV5-1	TRBJ1-4	TGCGCCAGCAGCTTGGCCGGGACAGGTGGGGAAAAACTGTTTTTT	CASSLAGTGGEKLFF
.	.	TRBV28	TRBJ2-1	TGTGCCAGCAGTTTTCCAGAACGCGATGAGCAGTTCTTC	CASSFPERDEQFF
.	.	TRBV5-1	TRBJ2-2	TGCGCCAGCAGCTTGGGTCGCACCGGGGAGCTGTTTTTT	CASSLGRTGELFF
.	.	TRBV7-9	TRBJ2-5	TGTGCCAGCAGCGATCGGGAGACCCAGTACTTC	CASSDRETQYF
.	.	TRBV10-2	TRBJ1-2	TGCGCCAGCAGTGAGTGGACATTTGGTGGCTACACCTTC	CASSEWTFGGYTF
.	.	TRBV27	TRBJ1-2	TGTGCCAGCAGTTTATTCCCCATGTATGGCTACACCTTC	CASSLFPMYGYTF
.	.	TRBV30	TRBJ1-5	TGTGCCTGGAGTGACCTCGGGGCCGGGAATCAGCCCCAGCATTTT	CAWSDLGAGNQPQHF
.	TRBD1	TRBV15	TRBJ2-7	TGTGCCACCAGCAAACGGGACAGGGGAAGCGACGAGCAGTACTTC	CATSKRDRGSDEQYF
.	.	TRBV28	TRBJ2-7	TGTGCCAGCAGTTTAATGGGGGGAAGCTCCTACGAGCAGTACTTC	CASSLMGGSSYEQYF
.	.	TRBV7-6	TRBJ1-5	TGTGCCAGCAGCCCGCAGTTGGGCAGAGTCAATCAGCCCCAGCATTTT	CASSPQLGRVNQPQHF
.	.	TRBV2	TRBJ2-1	TGTGCCAGCAGGAGGAGGGGGGATGAGCAGTTCTTC	CASRRRGDEQFF
.	TRBD2	TRBV7-3	TRBJ2-1	TGTGCCAGCAGCTTAAATGATCCGGGAGGGTTTCGCAATGAGCAGTTCTTC	CASSLNDPGGFRNEQFF
.	TRBD2	TRBV14	TRBJ2-7	TGTGCCAGCAGCTCCCTAGCGGGAGGCCAGATTTACGAGCAGTACTTC	CASSSLAGGQIYEQYF
.	.	TRBV2	TRBJ2-7	TGTGCCAGCAGTGAATTAGGACATCGCTACGAGCAGTACTTC	CASSELGHRYEQYF
.	.	TRBV5-4	TRBJ2-1	TGTGCCAGCAGCTTGGGATTAGGGTACAATGAGCAGTTCTTC	CASSLGLGYNEQFF
.	TRBD2	TRBV4-3	TRBJ2-7	TGCGCCAGCAGCCAAGATCTCTCGCGGGAGGGGCTTCTCTACGAGCAGTACTTC	CASSQDLSREGLLYEQYF
.	.	TRBV23-1	TRBJ1-5	TGCGCCAGCAGTCAATCGGGGAATCAGCCCCAGCATTTT	CASSQSGNQPQHF
.	.	TRBV28	TRBJ2-7	TGTGCCAGCAGTGGGGGGGCCAGTACCTACGAGCAGTACTTC	CASSGGASTYEQYF
once	TRBD1	TRBV6-4	TRBJ2-7	TGTGCCAGCAGCCTTAGACAGGGAAGGGCGTACGAGCAGTACTTC	CASSLRQGRAYEQYF
.	.	TRBV29-1	TRBJ1-1	TGCAGCGTGGGACACCTAGTATCTGAAGCTTTCTTT	CSVGHLVSEAFF
.	TRBD2	TRBV7-9	TRBJ2-3	TGTGCCAGCAGCTCCACTAGCGGGAGGAACACAGATACGCAGTATTTT	CASSSTSGRNTDTQYF
.	.	TRBV9	TRBJ1-2	TGTGCCAGCGGTGAGGGGGAAGAGCGGGGCTACACCTTC	CASGEGEERGYTF
once	TRBD2	TRBV27	TRBJ2-3	TGTGCCAGCAGTTTAACCCAGGAACTAGCGGGAACAGATACGCAGTATTTT	CASSLTQELAGTDTQYF
.	.	TRBV15	TRBJ2-3	TGTGCCACCAGCAGAAGCAGGGGATACACAGATACGCAGTATTTT	CATSRSRGYTDTQYF
.	.	TRBV19	TRBJ2-5	TGTGCCCCCCCTACAGGCCAAGAGACCCAGTACTTC	CAPPTGQETQYF
.	.	TRBV18	TRBJ2-2	TGTGCCAGCTCACCATTAGGGTACACCGGGGAGCTGTTTTTT	CASSPLGYTGELFF
.	.	TRBV9	TRBJ2-3	TGTGCCAGCACCGGAGGTGATGCAGATACGCAGTATTTT	CASTGGDADTQYF
.	.	TRBV5-4	TRBJ2-7	TGTGCCAGCAGCTCAGGGGTGCAGGGCTACGAGCAGTACTTC	CASSSGVQGYEQYF
.	.	TRBV4-1	TRBJ2-2	TGCGCCAGCAGCCAACCGAACACCGGGGAGCTGTTTTTT	CASSQPNTGELFF
.	TRBD1	TRBV11-2	TRBJ1-5	TGTGCCAGCAGCGCTACGACAGGGCGGAATCAGCCCCAGCATTTT	CASSATTGRNQPQHF
.	.	TRBV12-1	TRBJ2-7	TGTGCCAGCACCACCCCCAGGGCCGACGAGCAGTACTTC	CASTTPRADEQYF
.	.	TRBV28	TRBJ2-1	TGTGCCAGCGGCGGGGGCGCCAGCTCCTACAATGAGCAGTTCTTC	CASGGGASSYNEQFF
.	.	TRBV11-2	TRBJ2-7	TGTGCCAGCAGCTTAGAAGTTCGACTAGATCAGTCCTACGAGCAGTACTTC	CASSLEVRLDQSYEQYF
.	.	TRBV10-3	TRBJ1-1	TGTGCCACCCTGACAGGAACTGAAGCTTTCTTT	CATLTGTEAFF
.	.	TRBV9	TRBJ2-2	TGTGCCAGCAGCGTATTCCCTAGCGAAGACGGGGAGCTGTTTTTT	CASSVFPSEDGELFF